The present TCR beta chain was sequenced within a study of shared clonotypes between healthy human individuals. Splitting of CD4+ cells produced CD45RA+ naive and CD45RA-negative memory subsets. In this sample, this clone turned up a few times. Other nucleotide sequences in the sample specify the same CDR3. Libraries were prepared by immunoSEQ multiplex PCR; TCRdb keeps only in-frame clonotypes and omits some of them. The table has 2.3 million or so clones, more than 80% seen once; the top ten hold about 0.41%. The sequencing sample was made of naive CD4+ T cells from PBMCs. Stated subset: CD45RA+ positively selected. The TCR was taken from a man younger than 30 in good health. Some clones in this sample may be carry-over from other donors' samples.

CDR3 nucleotides: TGTGCCAGCAGCGTAGGGAGGGGCAATCAGCCCCAGCATTTT. Amino acid sequence: CASSVGRGNQPQHF. The chain couples TRBV9 to TRBJ1-5; D call uncertain. The V gene lost 0 bases and the J gene lost 2 bases, with 6 bases spanning the gap. The CDR3 runs to 14 residues. Germline V CDR1 and CDR2: SGDLS, YYNGEE.